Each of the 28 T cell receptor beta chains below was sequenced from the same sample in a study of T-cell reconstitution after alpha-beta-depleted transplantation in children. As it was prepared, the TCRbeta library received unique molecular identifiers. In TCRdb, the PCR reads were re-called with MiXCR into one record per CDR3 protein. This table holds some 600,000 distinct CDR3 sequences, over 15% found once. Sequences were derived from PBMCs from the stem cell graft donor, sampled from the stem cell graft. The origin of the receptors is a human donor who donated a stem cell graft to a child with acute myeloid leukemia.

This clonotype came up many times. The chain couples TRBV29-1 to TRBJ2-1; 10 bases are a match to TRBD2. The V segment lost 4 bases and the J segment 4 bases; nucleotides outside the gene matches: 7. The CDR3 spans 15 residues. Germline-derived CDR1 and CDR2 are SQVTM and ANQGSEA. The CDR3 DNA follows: TGCAGCGTTGCCCTTAGCGGGGGGTTTTACAATGAGCAGTTCTTC. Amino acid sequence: CSVALSGGFYNEQFF.

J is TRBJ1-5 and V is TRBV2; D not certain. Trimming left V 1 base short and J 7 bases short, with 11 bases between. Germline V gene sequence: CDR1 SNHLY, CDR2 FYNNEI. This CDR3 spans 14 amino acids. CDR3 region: CASSEGGFRQPQHF. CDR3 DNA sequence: TGTGCCAGCAGTGAAGGAGGGTTCAGACAGCCCCAGCATTTT. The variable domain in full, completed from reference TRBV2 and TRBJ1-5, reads EPEVTQTPSHQVTQMGQEVILRCVPISNHLYFYWYRQILGQKVEFLVSFYNNEISEKSEIFDDQFSVERPDGSNFTLKIRSTKLEDSAMYFCASSEGGFRQPQHFGDGTRLSIL.

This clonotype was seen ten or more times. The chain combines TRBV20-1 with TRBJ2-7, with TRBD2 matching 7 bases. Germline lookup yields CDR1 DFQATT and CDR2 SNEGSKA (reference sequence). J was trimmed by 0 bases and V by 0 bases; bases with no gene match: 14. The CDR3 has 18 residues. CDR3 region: CSARDVDALASSSYEQYF. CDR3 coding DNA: TGCAGTGCTAGAGATGTAGATGCACTAGCGTCAAGCTCCTACGAGCAGTACTTC.

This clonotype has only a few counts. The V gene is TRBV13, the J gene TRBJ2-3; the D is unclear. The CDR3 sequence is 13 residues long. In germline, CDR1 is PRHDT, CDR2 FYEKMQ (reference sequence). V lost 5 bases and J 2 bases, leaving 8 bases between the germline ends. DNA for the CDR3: TGTGCCAGCAGCCCCCTCTTCACAGATACGCAGTATTTT. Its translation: CASSPLFTDTQYF.

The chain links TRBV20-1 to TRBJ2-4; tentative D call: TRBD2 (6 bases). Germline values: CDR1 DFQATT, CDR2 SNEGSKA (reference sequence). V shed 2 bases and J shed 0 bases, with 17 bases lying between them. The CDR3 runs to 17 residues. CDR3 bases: TGCAGTGCTAGATCGAGCCGGGACTCCGGAGCCAAAAACATTCAGTACTTC. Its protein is CSARSSRDSGAKNIQYF.

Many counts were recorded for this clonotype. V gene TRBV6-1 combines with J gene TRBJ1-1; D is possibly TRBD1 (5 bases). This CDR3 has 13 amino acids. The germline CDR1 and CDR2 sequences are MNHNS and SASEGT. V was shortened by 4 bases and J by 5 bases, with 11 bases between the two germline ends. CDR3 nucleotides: TGTGCCAGCAGTGCCCCAGGGAGGACTGAAGCTTTCTTT. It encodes CASSAPGRTEAFF.

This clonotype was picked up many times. The CDR3 loop is CSARTRDRGGYTF. Written as DNA, the CDR3 is TGCAGTGCTAGAACCAGGGACAGGGGCGGCTACACCTTC. V usage is TRBV20-1 and J usage is TRBJ1-2; 10 positions match TRBD1. The V and J ends lost 2 bases and 8 bases, in that order; junction bases with no gene match: 5. Germline V lookup: CDR1 DFQATT, CDR2 SNEGSKA (reference sequence). The length of the CDR3 is 13 residues.

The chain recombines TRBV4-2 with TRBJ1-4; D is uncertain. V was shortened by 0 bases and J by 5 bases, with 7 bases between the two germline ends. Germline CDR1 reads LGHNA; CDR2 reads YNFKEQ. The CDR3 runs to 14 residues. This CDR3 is CASSQEGVNEKLFF. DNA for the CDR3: TGTGCCAGCAGCCAAGAAGGAGTCAATGAAAAACTGTTTTTT.

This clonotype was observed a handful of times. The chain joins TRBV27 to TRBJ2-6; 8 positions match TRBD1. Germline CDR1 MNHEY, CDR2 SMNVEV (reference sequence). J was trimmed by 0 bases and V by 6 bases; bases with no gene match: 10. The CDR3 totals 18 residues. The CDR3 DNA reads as TGTGCCAGCAGGCGGGACAGGCCCGCTCCCTCTGGGGCCAACGTCCTGACTTTC. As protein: CASRRDRPAPSGANVLTF. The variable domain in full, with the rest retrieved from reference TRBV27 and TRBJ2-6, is EAQVTQNPRYLITVTGKKLTVTCSQNMNHEYMSWYRQDPGLGLRQIYYSMNVEVTDKGDVPEGYKVSRKEKRNFPLILESPSPNQTSLYFCASRRDRPAPSGANVLTFGAGSRLTVL.

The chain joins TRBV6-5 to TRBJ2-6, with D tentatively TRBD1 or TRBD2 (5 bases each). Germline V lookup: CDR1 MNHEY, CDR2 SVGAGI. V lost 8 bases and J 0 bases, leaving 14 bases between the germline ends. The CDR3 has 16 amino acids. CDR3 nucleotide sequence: TGTGCCAGCCGTTCGGCTGGGACCTCTGGGGCCAACGTCCTGACTTTC. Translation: CASRSAGTSGANVLTF.

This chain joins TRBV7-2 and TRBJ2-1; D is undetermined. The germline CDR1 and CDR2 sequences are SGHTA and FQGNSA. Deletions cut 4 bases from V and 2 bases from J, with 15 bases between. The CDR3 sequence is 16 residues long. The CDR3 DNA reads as TGTGCCAGCAGCTCGGTTTCGGGCTTAGCCTACAATGAGCAGTTCTTC. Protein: CASSSVSGLAYNEQFF.

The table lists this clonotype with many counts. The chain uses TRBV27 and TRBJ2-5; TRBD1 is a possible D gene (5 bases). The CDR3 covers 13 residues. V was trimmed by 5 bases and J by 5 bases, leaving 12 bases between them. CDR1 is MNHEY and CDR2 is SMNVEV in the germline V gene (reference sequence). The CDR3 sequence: CASSLMGQETQYF. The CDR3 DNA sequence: TGTGCCAGCAGTCTTATGGGGCAGGAGACCCAGTACTTC.

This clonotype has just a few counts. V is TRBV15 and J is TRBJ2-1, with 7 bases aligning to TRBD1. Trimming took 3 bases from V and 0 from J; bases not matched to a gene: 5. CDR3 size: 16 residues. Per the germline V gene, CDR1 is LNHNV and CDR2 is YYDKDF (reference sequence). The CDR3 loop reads CATSSDRELSYNEQFF. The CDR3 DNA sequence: TGTGCCACCAGCAGTGACAGGGAACTCTCCTACAATGAGCAGTTCTTC.

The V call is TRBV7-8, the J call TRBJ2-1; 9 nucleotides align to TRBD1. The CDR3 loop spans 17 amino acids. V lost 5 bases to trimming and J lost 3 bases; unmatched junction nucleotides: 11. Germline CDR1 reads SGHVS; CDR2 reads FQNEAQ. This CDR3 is CASSPLRTGEYYNEQFF. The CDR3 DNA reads TGTGCCAGCAGCCCCCTGAGGACAGGGGAGTACTACAATGAGCAGTTCTTC.

CDR3 in amino acids: CASSQVGRSYNEQFF. In DNA form, the CDR3 reads TGTGCCAGCAGCCAAGTGGGGCGATCCTACAATGAGCAGTTCTTC. The chain couples TRBV3-1 to TRBJ2-1, with a tentative D call TRBD1 (5 bases). The V end lost 1 base, the J end lost 1 base, and 8 bases lay between the germline ends. Germline assignment: CDR1 LGHDT and CDR2 YNNKEL (reference sequence). The CDR3 runs 15 residues.

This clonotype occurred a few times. CDR3 bases: TGTGCCAGCAGTGAGTCAAGGACAGATACGCAGTATTTT. This encodes CASSESRTDTQYF. This chain links TRBV6-1 with TRBJ2-3; D remains ambiguous. Per the germline V gene, CDR1 is MNHNS and CDR2 is SASEGT. This CDR3 is 13 amino acids long. V gave up 3 bases and J gave up 3 bases, with 7 bases separating them.

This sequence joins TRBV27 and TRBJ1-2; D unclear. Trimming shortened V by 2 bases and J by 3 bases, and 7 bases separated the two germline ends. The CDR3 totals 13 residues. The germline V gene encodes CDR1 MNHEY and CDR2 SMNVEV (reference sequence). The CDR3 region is CASSLKEHYGYTF. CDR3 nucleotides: TGTGCCAGCAGTTTAAAAGAACACTATGGCTACACCTTC.

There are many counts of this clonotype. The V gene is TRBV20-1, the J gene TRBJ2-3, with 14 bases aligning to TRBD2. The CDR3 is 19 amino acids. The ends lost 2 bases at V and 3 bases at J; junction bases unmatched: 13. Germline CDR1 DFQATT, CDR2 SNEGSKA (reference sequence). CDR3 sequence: CSARKPNGGLAGVTDTQYF. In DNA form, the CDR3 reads TGCAGTGCTAGAAAACCGAACGGGGGACTAGCGGGGGTAACAGATACGCAGTATTTT.

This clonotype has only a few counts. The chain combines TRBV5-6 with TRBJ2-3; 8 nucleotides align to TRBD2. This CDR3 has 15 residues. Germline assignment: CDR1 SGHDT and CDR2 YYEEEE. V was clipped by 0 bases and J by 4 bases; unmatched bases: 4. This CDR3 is CASSLAGGAADTQYF. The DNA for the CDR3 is TGTGCCAGCAGCTTGGCGGGGGGGGCTGCAGATACGCAGTATTTT.

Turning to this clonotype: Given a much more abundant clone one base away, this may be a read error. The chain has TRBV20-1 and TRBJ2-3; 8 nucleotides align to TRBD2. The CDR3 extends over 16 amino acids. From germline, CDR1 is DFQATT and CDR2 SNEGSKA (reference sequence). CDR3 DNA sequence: TGCTGTGCTAGAAATGCCCAGCGGGGGTACACAGATACGCAGTATTTT. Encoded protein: CCARNAQRGYTDTQYF.

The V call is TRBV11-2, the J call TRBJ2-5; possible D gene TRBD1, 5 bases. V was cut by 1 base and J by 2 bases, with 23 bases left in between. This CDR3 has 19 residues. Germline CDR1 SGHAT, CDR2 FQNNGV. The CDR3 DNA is TGTGCCAGCAGCTTAGTATCAGGGAACAGCTTCCTTTCTCAAGAGACCCAGTACTTC. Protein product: CASSLVSGNSFLSQETQYF.

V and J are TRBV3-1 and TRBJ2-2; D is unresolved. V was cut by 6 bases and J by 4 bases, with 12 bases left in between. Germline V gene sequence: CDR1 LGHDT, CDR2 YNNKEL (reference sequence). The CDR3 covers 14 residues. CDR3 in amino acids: CASSPDPFTGELFF. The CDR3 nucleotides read TGTGCCAGCAGTCCCGACCCATTCACCGGGGAGCTGTTTTTT.

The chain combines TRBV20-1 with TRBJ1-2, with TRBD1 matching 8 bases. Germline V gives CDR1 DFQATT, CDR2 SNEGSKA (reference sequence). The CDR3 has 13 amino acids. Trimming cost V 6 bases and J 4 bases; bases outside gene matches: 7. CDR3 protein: CSATGQAPYGYTF. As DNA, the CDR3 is TGCAGTGCCACGGGACAGGCCCCCTATGGCTACACCTTC.

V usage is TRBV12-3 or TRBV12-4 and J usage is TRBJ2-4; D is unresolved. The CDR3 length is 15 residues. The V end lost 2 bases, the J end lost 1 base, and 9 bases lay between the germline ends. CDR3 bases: TGTGCCAGCAGTTTAATACAAAGCGCCAAAAACATTCAGTACTTC. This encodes CASSLIQSAKNIQYF.

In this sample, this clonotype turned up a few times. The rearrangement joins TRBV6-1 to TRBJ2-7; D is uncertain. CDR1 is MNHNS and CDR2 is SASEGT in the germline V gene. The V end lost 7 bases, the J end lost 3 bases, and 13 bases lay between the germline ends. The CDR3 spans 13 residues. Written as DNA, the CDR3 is TGTGCCAGCACTGTTCACAGCAACTACGAGCAGTACTTC. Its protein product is CASTVHSNYEQYF.

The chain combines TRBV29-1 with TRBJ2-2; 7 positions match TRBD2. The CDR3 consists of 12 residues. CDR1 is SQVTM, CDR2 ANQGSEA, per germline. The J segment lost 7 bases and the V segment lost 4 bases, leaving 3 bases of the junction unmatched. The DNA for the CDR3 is TGCAGCGTTGGGGGGGGGAACGGGGAGCTGTTTTTT. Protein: CSVGGGNGELFF.

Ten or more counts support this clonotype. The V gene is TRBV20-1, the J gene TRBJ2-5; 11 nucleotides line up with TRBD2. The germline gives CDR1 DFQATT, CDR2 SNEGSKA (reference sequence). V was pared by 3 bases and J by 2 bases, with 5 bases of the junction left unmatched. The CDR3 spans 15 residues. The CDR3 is CSAREGTSGQETQYF. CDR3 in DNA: TGCAGTGCTAGGGAAGGGACTAGCGGTCAAGAGACCCAGTACTTC.

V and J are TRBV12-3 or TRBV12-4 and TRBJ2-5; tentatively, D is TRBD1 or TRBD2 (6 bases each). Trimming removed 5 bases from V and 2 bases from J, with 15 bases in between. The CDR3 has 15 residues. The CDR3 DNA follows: TGTGCCAGCAGTCAAACCGAAGGGGGGCAAGAGACCCAGTACTTC. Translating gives CASSQTEGGQETQYF.